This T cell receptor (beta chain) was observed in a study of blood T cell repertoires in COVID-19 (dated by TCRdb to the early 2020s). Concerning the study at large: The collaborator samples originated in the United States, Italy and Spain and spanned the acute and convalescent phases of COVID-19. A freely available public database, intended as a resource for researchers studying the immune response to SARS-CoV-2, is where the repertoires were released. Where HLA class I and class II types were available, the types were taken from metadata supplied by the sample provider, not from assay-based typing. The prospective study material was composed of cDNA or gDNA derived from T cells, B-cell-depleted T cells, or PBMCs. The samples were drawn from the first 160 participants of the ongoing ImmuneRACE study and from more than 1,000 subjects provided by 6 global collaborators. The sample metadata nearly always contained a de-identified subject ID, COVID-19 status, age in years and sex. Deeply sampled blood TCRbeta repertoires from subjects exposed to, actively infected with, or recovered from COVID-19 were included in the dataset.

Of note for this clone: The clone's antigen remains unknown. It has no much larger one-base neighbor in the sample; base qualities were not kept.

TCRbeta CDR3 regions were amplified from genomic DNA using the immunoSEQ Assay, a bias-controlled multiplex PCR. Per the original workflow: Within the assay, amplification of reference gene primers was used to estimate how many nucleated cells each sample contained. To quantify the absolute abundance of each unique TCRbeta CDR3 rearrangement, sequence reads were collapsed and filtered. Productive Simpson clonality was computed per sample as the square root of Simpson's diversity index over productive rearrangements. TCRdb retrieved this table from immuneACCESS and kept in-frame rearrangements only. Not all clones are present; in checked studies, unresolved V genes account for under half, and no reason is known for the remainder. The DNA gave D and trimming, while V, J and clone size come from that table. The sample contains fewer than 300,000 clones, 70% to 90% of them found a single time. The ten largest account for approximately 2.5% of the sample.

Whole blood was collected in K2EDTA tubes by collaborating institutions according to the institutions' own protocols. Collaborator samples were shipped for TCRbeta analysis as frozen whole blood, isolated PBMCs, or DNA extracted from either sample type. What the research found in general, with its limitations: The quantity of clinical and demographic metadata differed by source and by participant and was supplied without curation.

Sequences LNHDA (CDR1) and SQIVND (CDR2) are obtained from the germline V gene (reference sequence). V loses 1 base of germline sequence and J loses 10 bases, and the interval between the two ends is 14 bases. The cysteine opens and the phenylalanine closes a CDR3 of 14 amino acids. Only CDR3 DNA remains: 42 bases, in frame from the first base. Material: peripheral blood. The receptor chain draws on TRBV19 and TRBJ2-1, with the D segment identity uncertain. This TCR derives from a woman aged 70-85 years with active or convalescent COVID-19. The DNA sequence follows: TGTGCCAGTAGTATAGGCCAGACCTTGGGCGAGCAGTTCTTC. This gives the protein CASSIGQTLGEQFF.